This TCR beta chain is drawn from a study of shared clonotypes between healthy human individuals (dated by TCRdb to about 2020). In terms of the full investigation: The cohort included three men and two women between 18 and 49 years of age. Each donor's leukapheresis produced roughly between roughly 0.85 and 10 billion PBMCs. Blood TCR repertoires of five healthy adults were deeply sequenced to estimate repertoire size and the extent of clonotype sharing between individuals. For each donor, CD4 naive and CD4 memory were each given three plates, CD8 naive was given two plates, and CD8 memory was given one plate. To increase sequencing depth and limit assay-specific biases, TCR repertoire library preparation and sequencing were carried out by different laboratories using diverse techniques. Results the study describes overall, beyond this receptor: Larger estimated clonotype richness was generally found for naive subsets than for memory subsets. Higher generation probabilities were observed for clonotypes shared by all four sorted-subset donors than for non-shared clonotypes. Incomplete sequencing was indicated by rarefaction of sorted-subset datasets, despite the large sequencing depth. Sampling was limited to blood, and TCR repertoires in tissue likely differ from TCR repertoires in blood. Based on pairwise subsampling, the degree of clonotype sharing among donors was expected to be affected by sequencing depth. Because the study included a small number of donors, the genetic and exposure-history diversity represented was limited. Across a few donors, roughly 5% of naive CD4, roughly 3.8% of naive CD8, under 2.5% of memory CD4, and 0.4% of memory CD8 clonotypes were shared.

Remarks on this clone: This clone's antigen is unknown. Per-base quality was not reported, and no clone a single base away is much larger than it.

V is trimmed back by 7 bases and J by 4 bases, and the junction contains 10 bases that no gene match accounts for. CDR1 and CDR2 (SGHDT, YYEEEE) derive from the germline V gene. The CDR3 runs 16 residues from the cysteine to the phenylalanine. Only the CDR3 DNA stays, 48 bases, in frame from base 1. The donors were healthy, HIV-negative adults with no recently reported acute infections or vaccinations. Only Caucasian adults living in Nashville, Tennessee, USA were represented among the donors. Magnetic negative selection was used to enrich CD4+ T cells, after which naive cells were positively selected on CD45RA and the negative fraction became the memory subset. After blood collection by leukapheresis, PBMCs were isolated using Ficoll-Histopaque density gradient centrifugation and then cryopreserved in the vapor phase of liquid nitrogen. Analytical flow cytometry was used to check the purity and quantity of every magnetically sorted T cell population. Genomic DNA was isolated from every sorted fraction and measured by UV absorbance on a Nanodrop 2000c.

TCR CDR3 regions were amplified from genomic DNA by multiplex PCR using the deep immunoSEQ assay. Genomic DNA extracted from each cell subset was distributed evenly over all wells of several immunoSEQ 96-well plates, and each plate served as one replicate. For sorted subsets, roughly 190 ng of genomic DNA, equivalent to around 30,000 T cell genomes, went into each replicate PCR. Purified libraries were measured with a Qubit 3.0 fluorometer, size-checked on a Bioanalyzer 2100, and measured again with the KAPA Library Quantification kit. Each immunoSEQ 96-well plate was sequenced on its own single-read 150-cycle Illumina NextSeq 550 flow cell. The study's processing was this. Because the immunoSEQ output held only junctional sequences and lacked quality scores, the filtering could not match the filtering applied to full-length reads. Sequences were annotated with PyIR, a Python wrapper for IgBLAST v1.9, and V/J genes and CDR3 were assigned using IMGT germline references. Reads were filtered out if the reads had weak V/J assignments (E-value above 1e-6), no CDR3, stop codons, out-of-frame junctions, or ambiguous translated residues. V3J clonotypes were defined as sequences sharing an identical inferred V gene, J gene, and CDR3 amino acid sequence. Percentage overlap between repertoires was computed as shared unique clonotypes divided by the size of the smaller repertoire. Richness of each repertoire was evaluated using RTK rarefaction, the Chao1 estimator, and Recon v2.1 estimates of unobserved clonotypes. OLGA was used to compute generation probabilities for all TCRbeta clonotypes that the gDNA method yielded from four donors. Entries here come from immuneACCESS through TCRdb and include only in-frame sequences with V and J called. Some clones fail to appear in such tables; in the studies checked, an unresolved V gene covers under half of the shortfall, and the cause of the remainder is unknown. V, J and clone size were drawn from that table, and D and trimming were deduced from the DNA. The sample includes about 700,000 clones, with approximately 74% observed a single time. More than 1.5% of the sample is taken by the ten largest.

Recombination linked TRBV5-6 to TRBJ2-5, and 13 bases in between align with TRBD2. The sequence was obtained from a woman aged 30 to 39 in good health. Sequenced: memory CD4+ T cells sorted from blood. According to the study, the label for this sample's cell subset or site signals: CD45RA-negative fraction. The CDR3: CASSTGGLAGAETQYF. The base sequence is TGTGCCAGCTCAACGGGCGGACTAGCGGGAGCAGAGACCCAGTACTTC.